The source of this TCR beta chain is a study of cytomegalovirus exposure and HLA in healthy donors. CDR1 and CDR2 from the germline V gene are KGHSH and LQKENI. This CDR3 contains 13 residues. V gave up 9 bases and J gave up 1 base; unmatched junction bases: 4. Primers included in the PCR were 60 Vbeta and 13 Jbeta primers. Here immunoSEQ multiplex PCR was the method, and the copy in TCRdb shows in-frame clones only, minus some. This sample's clone table lists tens of thousands of clones. The rearrangement uses TRBV18 and TRBJ2-7, with 9 bases aligning to TRBD1. The sequence was obtained from a boy between 10 and 17 years old in good health and CMV-seronegative. The sample comprised PBMCs. The CDR3 DNA reads as TGTGCCAGTCGGACAGGGGAATCCTACGAGCAGTACTTC. Residues: CASRTGESYEQYF.